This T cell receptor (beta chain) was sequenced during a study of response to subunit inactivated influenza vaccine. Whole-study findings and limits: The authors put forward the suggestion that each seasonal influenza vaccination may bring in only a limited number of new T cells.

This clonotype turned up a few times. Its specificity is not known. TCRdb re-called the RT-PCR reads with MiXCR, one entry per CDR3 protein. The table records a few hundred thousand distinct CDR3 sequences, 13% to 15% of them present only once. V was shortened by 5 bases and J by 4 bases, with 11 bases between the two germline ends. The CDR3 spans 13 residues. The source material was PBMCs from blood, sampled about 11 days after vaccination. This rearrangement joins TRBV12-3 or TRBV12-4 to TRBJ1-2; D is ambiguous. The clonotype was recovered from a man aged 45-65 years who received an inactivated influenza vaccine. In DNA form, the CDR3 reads TGTGCCAGCAGTCCTATTTCCGGCTATGGCTACACCTTC. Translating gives CASSPISGYGYTF.